The rows below give T cell receptor beta chains drawn from one sample of a study of T cells and Merkel cell carcinoma outcomes. Profiling relied on immunoSEQ multiplex PCR, and the TCRdb table lists in-frame clones only, not all of them. The profile covers 9,000 to 10,000 clones, with 84% appearing a single time and about 2.4% taken by the ten largest. Sequences were obtained from tumor tissue from Merkel cell carcinoma. These receptor sequences come from a human donor with Merkel cell carcinoma. Each CDR3 is given with its conserved first and last residue. D genes are given only for firm matches. Size is stated for part of the rows, as once, few or many counts, or as a class when the clone is expanded.

V,J,D,size,DNA,CDR3
TRBV27,TRBJ2-4,NA,NA,TGTGCCAGCAGTCCCGGGACGGGAGACTTAGCCAAAAACATTCAGTACTTC,CASSPGTGDLAKNIQYF
TRBV19,TRBJ2-5,TRBD2,NA,TGTGCCAGTAGCCTATTCGCTTCTAGCGGCCAAGAGACCCAGTACTTC,CASSLFASSGQETQYF
TRBV4-2,TRBJ1-1,NA,NA,TGTGCCAGCAGCCCGGGGGGGGCTGACACTGAAGCTTTCTTT,CASSPGGADTEAFF
TRBV19,TRBJ2-7,TRBD2,NA,TGTGCCAGTAGTATAGATCGTCGAGCGGGAACCTACGAGCAGTACTTC,CASSIDRRAGTYEQYF
TRBV28,TRBJ1-5,NA,few,TGTGCCACCGGGGGGGACCCGGCGCCCCAGCATTTT,CATGGDPAPQHF
TRBV6-5,TRBJ2-7,NA,once,TGTGCCAGCAGCCTTAACACGGGGGTGACCTACGAGCAGTACTTC,CASSLNTGVTYEQYF
TRBV5-1,TRBJ2-2,NA,NA,TGCGCCAGCAGAAAGGGTTTGGACACCGGGGAGCTGTTTTTT,CASRKGLDTGELFF
TRBV2,TRBJ2-7,TRBD1,NA,TGTGCCAGCACGCGGGACAGGGGGTCCTACGAGCAGTACTTC,CASTRDRGSYEQYF
TRBV10-3,TRBJ1-2,NA,once,TGTGCCATCAGTCAAGGAGGGGGGGCCTATGGCTACACCTTC,CAISQGGGAYGYTF
TRBV29-1,TRBJ2-7,TRBD2,NA,TGCAGCGTTGAGTCGGGGGGTTTCGAGCAGTACTTC,CSVESGGFEQYF
TRBV13,TRBJ1-3,NA,NA,TGTGCCAGCAGCCGAGGCGAGACCGGAAACACCATATATTTT,CASSRGETGNTIYF
TRBV2,TRBJ1-6,NA,NA,TGTGCCAGCGGGGGGAAGTCCTATAATTCACCCCTCCACTTT,CASGGKSYNSPLHF
TRBV5-1,TRBJ2-3,NA,NA,TGCGCCAGCAGCTTGCCCGCAGATACGCAGTATTTT,CASSLPADTQYF
TRBV29-1,TRBJ2-3,TRBD2,NA,TGCAGCGCTGATAGTAGGCTAGCGGGCACAGATACGCAGTATTTT,CSADSRLAGTDTQYF
TRBV5-1,TRBJ2-7,NA,NA,TGCGCCAGCAGCGGGACAGCGGGCAGCTCCTACGAGCAGTACTTC,CASSGTAGSSYEQYF
TRBV5-6,TRBJ1-5,NA,NA,TGTGCCAGCAGCTTGGGAGGGGCCACCAATCAGCCCCAGCATTTT,CASSLGGATNQPQHF
TRBV27,TRBJ1-5,NA,once,TGTGCCAGCAGCCGCATACAGGGTTCCCAGCCCCAGCATTTT,CASSRIQGSQPQHF
TRBV6-6,TRBJ2-5,TRBD2,NA,TGTGCCAGCACCCCTAGCGGGTCCCAAGAGACCCAGTACTTC,CASTPSGSQETQYF
TRBV19,TRBJ1-1,NA,NA,TGTGCCAGTAGTATTGGTTGGAAATCTAGGGAGACTGAAGCTTTCTTT,CASSIGWKSRETEAFF
TRBV10-2,TRBJ2-1,NA,once,TGCGCCAGCACCGGAGGATACAATGAGCAGTTCTTC,CASTGGYNEQFF
TRBV5-1,TRBJ1-2,NA,NA,TGCGCCAGCAGCTCAACCGAACTTACAGGGAACTATGGCTACACCTTC,CASSSTELTGNYGYTF
TRBV23-1,TRBJ1-5,NA,NA,TGCGCCAGCAGTCACTCCCTGGACGGTGAGCTTAGCAATCAGCCCCAGCATTTT,CASSHSLDGELSNQPQHF
TRBV5-1,TRBJ1-4,NA,NA,TGCGCCAGCAGCTTGGCCACAGGGCGTAATGAAAAACTGTTTTTT,CASSLATGRNEKLFF
TRBV7-6,TRBJ2-1,TRBD2,few,TGTGCCAGCAGTTCCGGGGGGGCCTACAATGAGCAGTTCTTC,CASSSGGAYNEQFF
TRBV5-1,TRBJ2-1,NA,NA,TGCGCCAGCAGCTTGGGGACCTACAATGAGCAGTTCTTC,CASSLGTYNEQFF
TRBV7-6,TRBJ2-5,NA,NA,TGTGCCAGCAGCTCCACTACCCCCAGGGTCGGGACCCAGTACTTC,CASSSTTPRVGTQYF